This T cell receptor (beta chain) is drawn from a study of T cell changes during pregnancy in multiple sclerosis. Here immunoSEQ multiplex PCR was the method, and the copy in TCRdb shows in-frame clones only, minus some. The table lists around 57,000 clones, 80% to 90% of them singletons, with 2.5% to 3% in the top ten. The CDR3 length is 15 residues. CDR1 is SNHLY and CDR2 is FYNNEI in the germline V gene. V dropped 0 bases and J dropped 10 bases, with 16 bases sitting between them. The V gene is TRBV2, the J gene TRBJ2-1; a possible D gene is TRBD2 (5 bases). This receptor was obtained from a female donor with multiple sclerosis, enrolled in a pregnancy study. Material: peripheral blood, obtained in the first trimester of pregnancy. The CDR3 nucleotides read TGTGCCAGCAGTGAAGCGCGTAGCGTTGGTTTCGAGCAGTTCTTC. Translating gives CASSEARSVGFEQFF.